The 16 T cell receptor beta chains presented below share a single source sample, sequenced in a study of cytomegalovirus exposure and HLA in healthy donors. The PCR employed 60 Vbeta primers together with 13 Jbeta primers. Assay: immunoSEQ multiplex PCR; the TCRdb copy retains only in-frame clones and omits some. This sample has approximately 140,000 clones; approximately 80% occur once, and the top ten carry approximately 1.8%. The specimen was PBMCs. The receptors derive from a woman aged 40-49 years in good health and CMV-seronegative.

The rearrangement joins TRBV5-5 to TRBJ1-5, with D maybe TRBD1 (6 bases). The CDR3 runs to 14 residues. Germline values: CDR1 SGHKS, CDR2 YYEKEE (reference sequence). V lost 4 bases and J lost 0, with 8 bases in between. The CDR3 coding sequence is TGTGCCAGCAGCCGGGACACTAGCAATCAGCCCCAGCATTTT. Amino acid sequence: CASSRDTSNQPQHF.

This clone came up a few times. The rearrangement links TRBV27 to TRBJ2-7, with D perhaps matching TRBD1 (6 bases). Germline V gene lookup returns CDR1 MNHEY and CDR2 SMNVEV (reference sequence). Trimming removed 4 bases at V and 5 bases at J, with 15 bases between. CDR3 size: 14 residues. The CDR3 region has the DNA TGTGCCAGCAGTTCTAGGGGGACCTGGGACGAGCAGTACTTC. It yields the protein CASSSRGTWDEQYF.

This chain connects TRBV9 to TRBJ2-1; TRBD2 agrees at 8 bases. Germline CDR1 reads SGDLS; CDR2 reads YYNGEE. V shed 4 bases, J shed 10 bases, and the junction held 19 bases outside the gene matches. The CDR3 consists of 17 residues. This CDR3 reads CASSPAVAGLTGGEQFF. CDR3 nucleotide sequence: TGTGCCAGCAGCCCCGCTGTAGCGGGGCTGACGGGGGGAGAGCAGTTCTTC.

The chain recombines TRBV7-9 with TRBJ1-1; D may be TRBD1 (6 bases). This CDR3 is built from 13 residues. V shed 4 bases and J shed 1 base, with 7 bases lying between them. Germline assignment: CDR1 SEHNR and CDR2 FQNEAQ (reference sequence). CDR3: CASSSTGNTEAFF. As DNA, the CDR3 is TGTGCCAGCAGCTCGACAGGGAACACTGAAGCTTTCTTT.

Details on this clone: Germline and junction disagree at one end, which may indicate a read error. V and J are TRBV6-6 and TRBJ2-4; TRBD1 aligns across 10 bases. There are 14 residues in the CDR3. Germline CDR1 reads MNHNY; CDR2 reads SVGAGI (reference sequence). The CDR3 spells CASSETGGKNSQYF. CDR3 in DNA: TGTGCCAGCAGTGAGACAGGGGGCAAAAACAGTCAGTACTTC.

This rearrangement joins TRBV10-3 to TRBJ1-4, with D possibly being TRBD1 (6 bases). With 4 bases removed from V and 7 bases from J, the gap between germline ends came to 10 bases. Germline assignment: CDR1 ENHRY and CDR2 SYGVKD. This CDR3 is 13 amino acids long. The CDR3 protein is CAISGQGSEKLFF. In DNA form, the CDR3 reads TGTGCCATCAGTGGGCAGGGGTCTGAAAAACTGTTTTTT.

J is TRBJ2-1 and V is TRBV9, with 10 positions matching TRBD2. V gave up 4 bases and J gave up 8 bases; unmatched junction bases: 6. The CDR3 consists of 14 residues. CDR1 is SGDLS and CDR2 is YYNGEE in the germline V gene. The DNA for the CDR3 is TGTGCCAGCAGCTCGCTAGCGGGGGTAGATGAGCAGTTCTTC. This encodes CASSSLAGVDEQFF.

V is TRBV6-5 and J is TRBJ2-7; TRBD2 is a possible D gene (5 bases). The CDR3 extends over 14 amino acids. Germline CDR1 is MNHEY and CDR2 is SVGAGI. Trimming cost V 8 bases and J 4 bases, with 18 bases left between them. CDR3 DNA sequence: TGTGCCAGCGGAGGAGACGACCTCAAGTACGAGCAGTACTTC. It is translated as CASGGDDLKYEQYF.

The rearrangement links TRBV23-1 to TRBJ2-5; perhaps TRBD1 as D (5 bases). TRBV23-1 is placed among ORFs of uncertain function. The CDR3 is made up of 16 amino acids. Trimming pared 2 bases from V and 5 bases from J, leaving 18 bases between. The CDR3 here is CASSQDGRVVGETQYF. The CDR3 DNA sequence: TGCGCCAGCAGTCAAGATGGCAGGGTGGTTGGGGAGACCCAGTACTTC.

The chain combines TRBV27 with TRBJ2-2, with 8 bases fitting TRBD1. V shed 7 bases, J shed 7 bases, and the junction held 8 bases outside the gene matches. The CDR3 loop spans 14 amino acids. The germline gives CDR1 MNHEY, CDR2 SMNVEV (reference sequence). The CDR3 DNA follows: TGTGCCAGCAACTCGGACAGGGCTGGCGGGGAGCTGTTTTTT. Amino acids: CASNSDRAGGELFF.

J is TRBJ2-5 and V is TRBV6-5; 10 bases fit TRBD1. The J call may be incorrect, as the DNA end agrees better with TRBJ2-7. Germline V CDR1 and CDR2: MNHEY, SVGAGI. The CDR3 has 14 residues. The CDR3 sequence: CATYQRDRGYEQYF. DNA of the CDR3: TGTGCCACCTACCAGAGGGACAGGGGTTACGAGCAGTACTTC.

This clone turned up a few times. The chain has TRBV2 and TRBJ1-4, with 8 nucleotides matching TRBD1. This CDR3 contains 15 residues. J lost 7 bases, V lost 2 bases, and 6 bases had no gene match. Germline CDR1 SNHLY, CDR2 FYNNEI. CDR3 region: CASSEPRGLGEKLFF. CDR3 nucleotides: TGTGCCAGCAGTGAACCCAGGGGGCTGGGTGAAAAACTGTTTTTT. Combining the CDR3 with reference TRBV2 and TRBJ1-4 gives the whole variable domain EPEVTQTPSHQVTQMGQEVILRCVPISNHLYFYWYRQILGQKVEFLVSFYNNEISEKSEIFDDQFSVERPDGSNFTLKIRSTKLEDSAMYFCASSEPRGLGEKLFFGSGTQLSVL.

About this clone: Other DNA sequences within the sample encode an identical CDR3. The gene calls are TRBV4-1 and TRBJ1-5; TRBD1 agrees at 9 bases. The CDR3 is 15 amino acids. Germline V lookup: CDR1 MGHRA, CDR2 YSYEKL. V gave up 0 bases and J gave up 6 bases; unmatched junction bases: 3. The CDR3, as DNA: TGCGCCAGCAGCCAAGATTTGACAGGGGGTCAGCCCCAGCATTTT. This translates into CASSQDLTGGQPQHF.

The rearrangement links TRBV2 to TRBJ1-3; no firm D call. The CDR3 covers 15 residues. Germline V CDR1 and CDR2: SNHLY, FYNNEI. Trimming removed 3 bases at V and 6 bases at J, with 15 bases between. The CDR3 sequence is CASSEIWELINTIYF. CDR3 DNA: TGTGCCAGCAGTGAGATATGGGAGTTGATAAACACCATATATTTT.

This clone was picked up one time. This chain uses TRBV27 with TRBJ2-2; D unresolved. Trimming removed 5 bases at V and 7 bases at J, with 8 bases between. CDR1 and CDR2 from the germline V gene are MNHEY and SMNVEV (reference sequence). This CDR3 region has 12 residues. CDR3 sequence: CASSPHIGELFF. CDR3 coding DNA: TGTGCCAGCAGTCCCCACATCGGGGAGCTGTTTTTT.

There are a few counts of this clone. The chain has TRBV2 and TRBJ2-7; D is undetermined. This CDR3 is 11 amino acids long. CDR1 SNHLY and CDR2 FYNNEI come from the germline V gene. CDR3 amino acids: CAYSLLYEQYF. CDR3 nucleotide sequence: TGTGCATACAGCCTTCTTTACGAGCAGTACTTC.